This is a list of T cell receptor beta chains from one sample in a study of response to subunit inactivated influenza vaccine. TCRdb reprocessed the RT-PCR reads via MiXCR and lists one record per CDR3 protein. The sample includes over 400,000 distinct CDR3 sequences, 9.5% to 13% of them seen just once. The sample consisted of PBMCs from blood, taken 45 days after vaccination. These receptors originate from a man over 45 who received an inactivated influenza vaccine. The CDR3 runs from the conserved cysteine through the conserved F or W. D genes are given only for firm matches. Size values are once, few and many counts, or a class for expanded clones, and some rows have none.

v_call	d_call	j_call	cdr3_length	clone_size	cdr3_aa	cdr3_nt
TRBV15	-	TRBJ2-2	16	few	CATSRDSGAHTGELFF	TGTGCCACCAGCAGAGATTCGGGGGCCCACACCGGGGAGCTGTTTTTT
TRBV12-3/TRBV12-4	-	TRBJ2-7	13	-	CASTLTSAYEQYF	TGTGCCAGCACCCTGACTAGTGCCTACGAGCAGTACTTC
TRBV28	-	TRBJ2-6	17	many	CASSHRVGLSGANVLTF	TGTGCCAGCTCCCACAGGGTGGGGTTGTCTGGGGCCAACGTCCTGACTTTC
TRBV28	TRBD2	TRBJ2-1	15	many	CASRSRDYFYNEQFF	TGTGCCAGCCGATCCCGGGACTACTTCTACAATGAGCAGTTCTTC
TRBV20-1	TRBD2	TRBJ2-3	14	few	CSARLAGLPDTQYF	TGCAGTGCCAGACTAGCGGGACTCCCAGATACGCAGTATTTT
TRBV20-1	TRBD1	TRBJ1-5	14	few	CSADGTDQLGPQHF	TGCAGTGCAGACGGGACAGACCAGCTGGGGCCCCAGCATTTT
TRBV7-3	-	TRBJ2-6	18	-	CASSSWSGGLSGANVLTF	TGTGCCAGCAGCTCATGGTCCGGGGGTCTCTCTGGGGCCAACGTCCTGACTTTC
TRBV29-1	-	TRBJ2-7	12	few	CSVEGQSYEQYF	TGCAGCGTGGAGGGACAGAGCTACGAGCAGTACTTC
TRBV5-1	-	TRBJ1-6	14	many	CASSLSRVDSPLHF	TGCGCCAGCAGCTTGAGCAGGGTGGATTCACCCCTCCACTTT
TRBV6-5	-	TRBJ1-1	16	-	CASSYRQGRLNTEAFF	TGTGCCAGCAGTTACCGGCAGGGCCGACTTAACACTGAAGCTTTCTTT
TRBV20-1	-	TRBJ2-1	14	-	CSASLLAIGNEQFF	TGCAGTGCTAGCCTTCTAGCGATCGGAAATGAGCAGTTCTTC
TRBV6-5	-	TRBJ2-7	11	many	CASSYNYEQYF	TGTGCCAGCAGTTACAACTACGAGCAGTACTTC
TRBV18	-	TRBJ2-1	15	-	CASKKDQSSYNEQFF	TGTGCCAGCAAGAAAGACCAGAGCTCCTACAATGAGCAGTTCTTC
TRBV10-3	TRBD1	TRBJ2-1	14	many	CAIRDGTGANEQFF	TGTGCCATCAGGGACGGGACAGGGGCCAATGAGCAGTTCTTC
TRBV20-1	-	TRBJ2-3	14	-	CSARWLQSTDTQYF	TGCAGTGCTAGATGGCTCCAGAGCACAGATACGCAGTATTTT
TRBV12-3/TRBV12-4	-	TRBJ2-1	12	many	CASSPSLGEQFF	TGTGCCAGCAGTCCTTCTCTAGGTGAGCAGTTCTTC
TRBV29-1	-	TRBJ2-2	12	many	CSVPQDTGELFF	TGCAGCGTACCCCAGGACACCGGGGAGCTGTTTTTT
TRBV6-5	-	TRBJ1-2	16	-	CASSYGAPGMDYGYTF	TGTGCCAGCAGTTACGGGGCTCCGGGGATGGACTATGGCTACACCTTC
TRBV5-1	-	TRBJ1-3	14	many	CASSLVGEGNTIYF	TGCGCCAGCAGCTTGGTCGGCGAAGGAAACACCATATATTTT
TRBV5-6	-	TRBJ2-1	13	few	CASSLVAANEQFF	TGTGCCAGCAGCTTGGTGGCCGCCAATGAGCAGTTCTTC
TRBV7-2	TRBD1	TRBJ1-4	12	few	CASSHGTGGMFF	TGTGCCAGCAGTCATGGGACAGGCGGGATGTTTTTT
TRBV4-3	-	TRBJ2-7	15	few	CASSQGPGQVYEQYF	TGCGCCAGCAGCCAAGGACCGGGACAAGTATACGAGCAGTACTTC
TRBV5-1	-	TRBJ1-1	14	many	CASSLESGNTEAFF	TGCGCCAGCAGCTTGGAATCAGGGAACACTGAAGCTTTCTTT
TRBV6-1	-	TRBJ2-7	13	many	CASSPGISYEQYF	TGTGCCAGCAGTCCGGGGATCTCCTACGAGCAGTACTTC
TRBV20-1	TRBD2	TRBJ2-3	11	few	CSAAGGDTQYF	TGCAGTGCGGCGGGGGGGGATACGCAGTATTTT
TRBV27	-	TRBJ2-3	15	-	CASSLFLPLGDTQYF	TGTGCCAGCAGTTTATTTCTTCCCCTGGGCGATACGCAGTATTTT
TRBV5-6	-	TRBJ2-1	16	few	CASSLRRLSSYNEQFF	TGTGCCAGCAGCTTGAGGCGACTGAGCTCCTACAATGAGCAGTTCTTC
TRBV5-1	-	TRBJ2-7	15	-	CASSLGLNSLYEQYF	TGCGCCAGCAGCTTGGGCCTAAACTCGCTTTACGAGCAGTACTTC
TRBV20-1	TRBD2	TRBJ2-3	14	many	CSARTSGNTDTQYF	TGCAGTGCTCGGACTAGCGGTAACACAGATACGCAGTATTTT
TRBV12-3/TRBV12-4	-	TRBJ1-3	15	-	CASSFGGLSGNTIYF	TGTGCCAGCAGTTTTGGGGGGCTTTCTGGAAACACCATATATTTT
TRBV27	-	TRBJ2-7	14	-	CASSPNRVEYEQYF	TGTGCCAGCAGCCCTAACAGGGTTGAGTACGAGCAGTACTTC
TRBV7-9	-	TRBJ2-7	15	few	CASSPEYGGSYEQYF	TGTGCCAGCAGCCCGGAATATGGCGGTTCCTACGAGCAGTACTTC
TRBV5-1	TRBD2	TRBJ2-7	18	-	CASSFGTSGRLASYEQYF	TGCGCCAGCAGCTTCGGGACTAGCGGGAGGCTTGCCTCCTACGAGCAGTACTTC
TRBV6-1	TRBD1	TRBJ1-2	14	-	CASSEVVGGWGYTF	TGTGCCAGCAGTGAAGTTGTAGGGGGCTGGGGCTACACCTTC
TRBV20-1	-	TRBJ1-5	15	many	CSARKGGLGNQPQHF	TGCAGTGCTAGAAAAGGGGGACTTGGTAATCAGCCCCAGCATTTT
TRBV6-5	TRBD1	TRBJ1-2	16	-	CASSYGRGPVNYGYTF	TGTGCCAGCAGTTACGGCAGGGGGCCAGTTAACTATGGCTACACCTTC
TRBV11-2	-	TRBJ2-5	15	few	CASSLATGLQETQYF	TGTGCCAGCAGCTTAGCCACAGGTTTACAAGAGACCCAGTACTTC
TRBV12-3/TRBV12-4	-	TRBJ1-2	13	many	CASSFKENYGYTF	TGTGCCAGCAGTTTTAAGGAGAACTATGGCTACACCTTC
TRBV9	TRBD2	TRBJ2-1	16	-	CASSVGGSGSYNEQFF	TGTGCCAGCAGCGTAGGTGGTAGCGGGAGTTACAATGAGCAGTTCTTC
TRBV20-1	-	TRBJ1-6	14	few	CSASSGGQASPLHF	TGCAGTGCTAGTTCCGGGGGCCAGGCTTCACCCCTCCACTTT
TRBV9	-	TRBJ2-1	12	few	CASSTEPNEQFF	TGTGCCAGCAGTACGGAACCCAATGAGCAGTTCTTC
TRBV7-2	-	TRBJ1-2	13	few	CASSLSTTYGYTF	TGTGCCAGCAGCTTATCCACGACCTATGGCTACACCTTC
TRBV7-9	-	TRBJ2-5	15	-	CASSFAGQTKETQYF	TGTGCCAGCAGCTTTGCGGGACAGACAAAAGAGACCCAGTACTTC
TRBV4-2	-	TRBJ2-7	16	few	CASSPAPHDPSYEQYF	TGTGCCAGCAGCCCCGCCCCCCACGATCCCTCCTACGAGCAGTACTTC
TRBV4-1	-	TRBJ2-1	17	-	CASSPYETGRRMDEQFF	TGCGCCAGCAGCCCATACGAAACAGGGAGGCGAATGGATGAGCAGTTCTTC
TRBV5-1	TRBD2	TRBJ2-2	17	many	CASSLLAGTTNTGELFF	TGCGCCAGCAGCTTACTAGCGGGGACTACGAACACCGGGGAGCTGTTTTTT
TRBV20-1	TRBD1	TRBJ2-3	16	once	CSARDRETGNTDTQYF	TGCAGTGCTAGAGATCGTGAGACAGGGAACACAGATACGCAGTATTTT
TRBV7-2	-	TRBJ2-3	17	few	CASSLGPSHLSTDTQYF	TGTGCCAGCAGCTTAGGGCCCAGCCACCTTAGCACAGATACGCAGTATTTT
TRBV12-5	TRBD2	TRBJ2-5	16	-	CASGLFTSGRIETQYF	TGTGCTAGTGGTTTGTTTACTAGCGGGAGAATAGAGACCCAGTACTTC
TRBV4-1	-	TRBJ1-6	18	-	CASSQGRFVLGRHSPLHF	TGCGCCAGCAGCCAAGGCCGCTTTGTGTTGGGACGCCACTCACCCCTCCACTTT